A single sample is the source of the 6 T cell receptor beta chains below, sequenced in a study of cytomegalovirus exposure and HLA in healthy donors. Primers included in the PCR were 60 Vbeta and 13 Jbeta primers. TCRdb's table, derived via immunoSEQ multiplex PCR, lists solely in-frame clones and lacks some. The sample includes 45,000 or so clones. Material for sequencing was PBMCs. These receptor sequences come from a male donor in good health and CMV-seronegative.

The gene calls are TRBV4-1 and TRBJ1-1; 7 bases match TRBD1. The CDR3 extends over 13 amino acids. CDR1 and CDR2 from the germline V gene are MGHRA and YSYEKL. Trimming removed 8 bases from V and 4 bases from J; junction bases left unmatched: 7. CDR3 sequence: CASGTVRGTEAFF. The CDR3 nucleotides read TGCGCCAGCGGGACAGTTAGGGGCACTGAAGCTTTCTTT.

The chain carries TRBV5-6 and TRBJ2-7, with 7 bases identical to TRBD1. Germline CDR1 SGHDT, CDR2 YYEEEE. V lost 2 bases to trimming and J lost 4 bases; unmatched junction nucleotides: 3. CDR3 length: 13 amino acids. The CDR3 loop reads CASSFGDRYEQYF. CDR3 sequence (DNA): TGTGCCAGCAGCTTCGGGGACAGATACGAGCAGTACTTC. The full variable domain, in which reference TRBV5-6 and TRBJ2-7 provide the parts outside the CDR3, is DAGVTQSPTHLIKTRGQQVTLRCSPKSGHDTVSWYQQALGQGPQFIFQYYEEEERQRGNFPDRFSGHQFPNYSSELNVNALLLGDSALYLCASSFGDRYEQYFGPGTRLTVT.

The chain couples TRBV7-2 to TRBJ1-1; TRBD1 matches at 7 bases. The CDR3 spans 13 residues. Germline V gene lookup returns CDR1 SGHTA and CDR2 FQGNSA. V shed 4 bases and J 2 bases; nucleotides not matched to a gene: 1. DNA of the CDR3: TGTGCCAGCAGCTCAGGGGGTAACACTGAAGCTTTCTTT. Its protein is CASSSGGNTEAFF.

The rearrangement links TRBV7-9 to TRBJ2-4; D is unresolved. CDR1 is SEHNR, CDR2 FQNEAQ, per germline (reference sequence). There are 18 residues in the CDR3. The V gene lost 1 base and the J gene lost 3 bases, with 19 bases spanning the gap. CDR3 loop: CASSLVGPKPLIKNIQYF. The CDR3 DNA reads TGTGCCAGCAGCTTAGTTGGCCCCAAACCGTTGATCAAAAACATTCAGTACTTC.

The V call is TRBV6-5, the J call TRBJ2-7; 7 bases are a match to TRBD2. Looked up from germline, CDR1 is MNHEY and CDR2 is SVGAGI. The ends lost 11 bases at V and 0 bases at J; junction bases unmatched: 7. CDR3 length: 13 amino acids. The CDR3 region is CAVGGTTSYEQYF. In DNA, the CDR3 is TGTGCCGTTGGCGGGACTACCTCCTACGAGCAGTACTTC.

The rearrangement links TRBV6-5 to TRBJ1-2; TRBD1 aligns across 7 bases. CDR1 is MNHEY, CDR2 SVGAGI, per germline. This CDR3 has 15 amino acids. The J segment lost 2 bases and the V segment lost 6 bases, leaving 9 bases of the junction unmatched. The CDR3 coding sequence is TGTGCCAGCAGCCCAACCACGACAGGGAACTATGGCTACACCTTC. It translates to CASSPTTTGNYGYTF.